This T cell receptor (beta chain) was captured in a study of HIV-infected patients and healthy controls. Trimming left V 5 bases short and J 0 bases short, with 17 bases between. CDR1 is MDHEN and CDR2 is SYDVKM in the germline V gene. The CDR3 contains 16 residues. Study-wide results and limits: CDR3 sharing between individuals was lower in HIV-infected patients than in healthy controls. Unequal distinct sequence numbers between patients and controls complicated comparisons. HIV-associated CDR3 frequencies dropped significantly during therapy; CMV-associated ones, mostly rising, changed nonsignificantly.

The repertoire came from unfractionated whole blood and reflected all unsorted peripheral T cells. A roughly 2.4 ml peripheral blood sample was taken for RNA. Alpha and beta constant-region primers primed reverse transcription of 500 to 550 ng RNA. Alpha and beta chain libraries were made separately by chain-specific third strand synthesis with multiplexing indices. Using its own MiXCR run on the 5' RACE reads, TCRdb lists one record per CDR3 protein. The sample shows around 7,100 distinct CDR3 sequences, about a tenth of them seen only once. By share, this clonotype counts as medium-sized. Its antigen remains unknown.

This clonotype was obtained from an adult with HIV infection. V and J are TRBV28 and TRBJ2-7; a weak D match, TRBD2 (5 bases). Sequencing was performed on blood, taken before antiretroviral therapy. The CDR3, as DNA: TGTGCCAGCAGTCCTACGGGAAGTCGAAGCTCCTACGAGCAGTACTTC. It codes for CASSPTGSRSSYEQYF.